Given below is one T cell receptor beta chain in context. This specimen comes from a study of control samples from healthy donors and cancer patients. Germline V gene lookup returns CDR1 KGHSH and CDR2 LQKENI. The J segment lost 1 base and the V segment lost 2 bases, leaving 5 bases of the junction unmatched. The CDR3 has 15 residues. Method: immunoSEQ multiplex PCR; TCRdb's copy keeps in-frame clones and lacks some. The table shows about 170,000 clones, with 88% occurring only once. This sequence originates from a woman aged 30 to 39 in good health. The genes are TRBV18 and TRBJ2-7; 7 nucleotides align to TRBD2. The sequencing sample was made of blood. This chain's CDR3 is CASSPGRGSSYEQYF. DNA for the CDR3: TGTGCCAGCTCACCAGGGAGGGGTTCGTCCTACGAGCAGTACTTC.